This TCR beta chain came from a study of T cell clusters in autoimmune cytopenias (dated by TCRdb to about 2019). Context from the whole study: Healthy donor controls had a mean age of roughly 51 years and a median age of approximately 61 years, with about half of the roughly 45 female. The median TRB sequencing depth was approximately 50,000 reads per sample, and the median number of distinct TRB clonotypes was around 2,500 per sample. TRB and IGH repertoires from peripheral blood were sequenced in autoimmune cytopenia patients at active disease and during treatment follow-up, with healthy, CLL and autoimmune hepatitis controls included alongside. The goal of the study was to find out whether patients with autoimmune cytopenia have a disease-specific immune repertoire signature that could be used as a blood-based biomarker. For primary cytopenia, about two dozen age-matched healthy donors were used as controls, and for secondary cytopenia, 14 to 15 age-matched CLL patients were used as controls. Repertoires from autoimmune hepatitis patients were compared with those of about two dozen healthy donors matched for age and sex. The research as a whole found: The GLIPH analysis suggested a lack of physiological T cell clusters in primary autoimmune cytopenia patients, since some 50 clusters were exclusive to healthy donors whereas around 18 were exclusive to patients. The T cell clusters were only ever defined in silico, so experimental validation of their functional role was still needed. In the comparison of secondary cytopenia with CLL, no cluster-lack signature showed up, apparently because the dominant lymphoma-associated repertoire masked the signature. Compared with active autoimmune hepatitis patients, healthy donors had almost three times as many exclusive TRB clusters, a finding consistent with an autoimmunity-wide signature. TRB repertoire shifts, with less even repertoires observed in secondary cytopenia and CLL, were mostly attributed to lymphoma bias rather than autoimmunity.

For each sample, TRB amplification used about 270 ng of peripheral blood genomic DNA, equal to some 35,000 genome equivalents. In the case of this clonotype: Its recognized antigen is unknown.

Multiplex PCR with a touch-down protocol amplified TRB rearrangements, with the TRB-A and TRB-B primer pools combined in a single tube. Illumina adapters and sample indices were attached to the amplicons through two consecutive PCR reactions using Phusion HS II polymerase. After gel purification with the NucleoSpin Gel and PCR Clean-up kit, the amplicons were quantified by Qubit and checked for quality on an Agilent 2100 Bioanalyzer. Libraries were sequenced on an Illumina MiSeq using 600-cycle, single-indexed, paired-end runs. Regarding the original processing steps: MiXCR version 2.1.12, together with the default MiXCR reference library, was used to align and assemble the TRB reads. A clone was defined by each unique CDR3 nucleotide sequence, and the analysis included only productive sequences with two or more reads. Alpha-parameterized diversity profiles (alpha 0 to 5), including the Shannon (alpha 1) and Simpson (alpha 2) indices, were computed with an R script to assess repertoire diversity. The tcR package was used to compute combinatorial TRB VJ usage, which was then compared between cohorts by principal component analysis with ade4. GLIPH was used to cluster TCRbeta CDR3s in pairs of cohorts matched for age and read depth, and a Wilcoxon test was used to compare cluster frequencies. TCRdb reanalyzed the reads, keeping one entry per CDR3 protein sequence and omitting DNA. The V and J calls follow TCRdb's processing rather than the paper's. In this sample's table one finds 4,000 or so distinct CDR3 sequences. The ten largest account for approximately 10% of the sample.

CDR1 and CDR2 are read off the germline V gene as MDHEN and SYDVKM. CDR3 length: 15 amino acids, cysteine to phenylalanine. No DNA sequence was recorded. The same data also went into a second study, on T cell repertoires in aging, cancer and after chemotherapy. That second publication adds: Donors were distributed across six age groups ranging from 30 or younger to 70 or older, with at least three individuals included per group. Healthy donor control TCR repertoires were recorded over several months to years and showed clear clonal overlap across re-sampling. In total, the full dataset held 10 million or so TCR reads. Significantly lower blood TCR diversity and higher clonality were observed in untreated patients with hematological or solid cancers than in age-matched healthy donors. Declining TCR diversity with age in healthy donors was mainly explained by loss of richness; in cancer patients, loss of evenness also contributed. In both cancer cohorts, median generation probability rose over the chemotherapy interval, which suggests that the repertoire was reconstituted through rebound thymic output. According to the authors, the repertoire data do not allow conclusions to be drawn about immunological memory after chemotherapy. Peripheral blood TCR beta repertoires from healthy donors and cancer patients were profiled to examine immunoaging and T cell reconstitution after chemotherapy. The cohort comprised 200 to 250 cancer patients, 94 with hematological and fewer than 140 with solid cancers, plus 95 healthy donors as a reference group. MiXCR versions 2.12 and 3.0.5 were used to process the TRB sequences. Shannon diversity, evenness, clonality (one minus evenness), and alpha-parameterized diversity profiles from alpha 0 to 5 were included as repertoire metrics. The IGoR algorithm was used to calculate generation probabilities of clones in the paired pre- and post-chemotherapy samples.

The sequencing sample was made of peripheral blood. This receptor chain uses TRBV28 and TRBJ1-3. This TCR came from a human donor in good health. CDR3 region: CASSVTRGLRNTIYF. Beyond the CDR3, the reference TRBV28 and TRBJ1-3 genes provide the residues; the full variable domain reads: DVKVTQSSRYLVKRTGEKVFLECVQDMDHENMFWYRQDPGLGLRLIYFSYDVKMKEKGDIPEGYSVSREKKERFSLILESASTNQTSMYLCASSVTRGLRNTIYFGEGSWLTVV.